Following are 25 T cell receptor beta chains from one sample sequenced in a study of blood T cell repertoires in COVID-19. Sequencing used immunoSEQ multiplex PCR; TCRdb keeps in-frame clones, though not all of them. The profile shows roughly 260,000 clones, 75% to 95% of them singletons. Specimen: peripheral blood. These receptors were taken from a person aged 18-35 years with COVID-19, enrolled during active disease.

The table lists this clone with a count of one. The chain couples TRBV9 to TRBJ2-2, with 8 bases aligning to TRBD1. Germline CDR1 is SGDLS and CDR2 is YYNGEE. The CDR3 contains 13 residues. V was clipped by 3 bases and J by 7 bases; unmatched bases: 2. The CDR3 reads CASSAGTGGELFF. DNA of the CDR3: TGTGCCAGCAGCGCCGGGACAGGCGGGGAGCTGTTTTTT.

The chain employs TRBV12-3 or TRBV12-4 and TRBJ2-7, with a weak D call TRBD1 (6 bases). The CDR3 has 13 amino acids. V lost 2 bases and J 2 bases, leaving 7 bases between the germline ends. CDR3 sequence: CASSLTGPYEQYF. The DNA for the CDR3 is TGTGCCAGCAGTTTAACAGGGCCCTACGAGCAGTACTTC.

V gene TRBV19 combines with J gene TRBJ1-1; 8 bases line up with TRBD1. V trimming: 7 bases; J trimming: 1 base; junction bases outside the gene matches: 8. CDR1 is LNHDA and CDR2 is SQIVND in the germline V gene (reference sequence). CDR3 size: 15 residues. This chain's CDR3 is CASTTGGQKNTEAFF. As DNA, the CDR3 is TGTGCCAGTACCACAGGGGGACAGAAGAACACTGAAGCTTTCTTT. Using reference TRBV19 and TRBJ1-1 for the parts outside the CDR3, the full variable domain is DGGITQSPKYLFRKEGQNVTLSCEQNLNHDAMYWYRQDPGQGLRLIYYSQIVNDFQKGDIAEGYSVSREKKESFPLTVTSAQKNPTAFYLCASTTGGQKNTEAFFGQGTRLTVV.

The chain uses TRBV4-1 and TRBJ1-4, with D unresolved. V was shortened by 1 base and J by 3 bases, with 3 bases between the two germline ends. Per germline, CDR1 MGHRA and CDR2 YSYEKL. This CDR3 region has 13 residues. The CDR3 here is CASSQAPNEKLFF. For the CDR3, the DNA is TGCGCCAGCAGCCAAGCTCCTAATGAAAAACTGTTTTTT.

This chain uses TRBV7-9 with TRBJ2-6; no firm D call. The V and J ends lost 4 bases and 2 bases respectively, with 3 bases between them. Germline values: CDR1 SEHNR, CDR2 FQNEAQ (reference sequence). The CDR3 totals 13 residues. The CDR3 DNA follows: TGTGCCAGCAGCTCTGCTGGGGCCAACGTCCTGACTTTC. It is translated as CASSSAGANVLTF.

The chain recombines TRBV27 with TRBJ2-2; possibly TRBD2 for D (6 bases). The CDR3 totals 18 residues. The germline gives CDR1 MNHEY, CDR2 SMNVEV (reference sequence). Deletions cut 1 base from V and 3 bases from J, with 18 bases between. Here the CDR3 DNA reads TGTGCCAGCAGTTTATTCATTCCGCGGGATAGGGACACCGGGGAGCTGTTTTTT. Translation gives CASSLFIPRDRDTGELFF.

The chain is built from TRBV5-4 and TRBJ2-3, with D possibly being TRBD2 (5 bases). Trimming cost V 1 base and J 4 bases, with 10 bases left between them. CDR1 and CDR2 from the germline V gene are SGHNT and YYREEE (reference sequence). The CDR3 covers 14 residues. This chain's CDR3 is CASSLFWTSDTQYF. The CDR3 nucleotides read TGTGCCAGCAGCTTGTTTTGGACTTCAGATACGCAGTATTTT.

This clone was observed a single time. CDR3 bases: TGTGCCAGCAGCCCACCGGAGCCGGGGGGGCGAGCTTTCTTT. Amino acids: CASSPPEPGGRAFF. The J gene is TRBJ1-1, the V gene TRBV7-8, with D perhaps TRBD1 (6 bases). The CDR3 length is 14 residues. Deletions cut 5 bases from V and 10 bases from J, with 20 bases between. Germline CDR1 is SGHVS and CDR2 is FQNEAQ.

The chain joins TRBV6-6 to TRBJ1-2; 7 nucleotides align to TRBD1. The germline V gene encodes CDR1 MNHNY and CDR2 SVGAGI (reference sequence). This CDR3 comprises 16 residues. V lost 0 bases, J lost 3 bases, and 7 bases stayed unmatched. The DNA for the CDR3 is TGTGCCAGCAGTTACTCAGGGAAGGGGGCACACTATGGCTACACCTTC. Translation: CASSYSGKGAHYGYTF.

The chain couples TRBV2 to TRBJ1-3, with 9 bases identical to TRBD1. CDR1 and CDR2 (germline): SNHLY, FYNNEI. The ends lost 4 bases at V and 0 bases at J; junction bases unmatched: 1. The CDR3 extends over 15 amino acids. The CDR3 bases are TGTGCCAGCAGTGGGGACAGGGTCTCTGGAAACACCATATATTTT. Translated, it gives CASSGDRVSGNTIYF. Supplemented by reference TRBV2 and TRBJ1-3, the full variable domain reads EPEVTQTPSHQVTQMGQEVILRCVPISNHLYFYWYRQILGQKVEFLVSFYNNEISEKSEIFDDQFSVERPDGSNFTLKIRSTKLEDSAMYFCASSGDRVSGNTIYFGEGSWLTVV.

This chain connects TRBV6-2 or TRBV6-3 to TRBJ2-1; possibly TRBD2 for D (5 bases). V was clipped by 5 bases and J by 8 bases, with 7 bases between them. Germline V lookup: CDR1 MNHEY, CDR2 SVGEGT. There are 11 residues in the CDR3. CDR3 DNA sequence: TGTGCCAGCAGTCACGGGGATGAGCAGTTCTTC. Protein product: CASSHGDEQFF.

CDR3 sequence: CASSLGTSGSSYEQYF. CDR3 bases: TGTGCCAGCAGCTTAGGGACTAGCGGGAGCTCCTACGAGCAGTACTTC. The chain combines TRBV7-6 with TRBJ2-7; 13 nucleotides agree with TRBD2. The CDR3 totals 16 residues. The V gene end was trimmed by 1 base and the J gene end by 0 bases; junction bases not matched to a gene: 0. CDR1 and CDR2 from the germline V gene are SGHVS and FNYEAQ.

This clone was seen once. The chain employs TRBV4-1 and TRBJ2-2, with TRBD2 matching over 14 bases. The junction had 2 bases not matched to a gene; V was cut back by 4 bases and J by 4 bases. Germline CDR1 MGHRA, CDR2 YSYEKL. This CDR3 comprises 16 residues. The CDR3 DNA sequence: TGCGCCAGCAGCCGACTAGCGGGAGGGCTCACCGGGGAGCTGTTTTTT. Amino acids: CASSRLAGGLTGELFF.

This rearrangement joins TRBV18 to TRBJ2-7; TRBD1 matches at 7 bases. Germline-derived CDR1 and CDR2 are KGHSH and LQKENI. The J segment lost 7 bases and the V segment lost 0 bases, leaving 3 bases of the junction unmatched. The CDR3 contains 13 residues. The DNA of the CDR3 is TGTGCCAGCTCACCACCCCCAGGGGGAGAGCAGTACTTC. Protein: CASSPPPGGEQYF.

Here the CDR3 reads CASSADRDYYEQYF. The CDR3 DNA follows: TGCGCCAGCAGCGCGGACAGGGACTACTACGAGCAGTACTTC. The genes are TRBV4-1 and TRBJ2-7, with a weak D call TRBD1 (8 bases). The CDR3 sequence is 14 residues long. Trimming took off 5 bases at V and 3 bases at J, with 14 bases between the two ends. From germline, CDR1 is MGHRA and CDR2 YSYEKL.

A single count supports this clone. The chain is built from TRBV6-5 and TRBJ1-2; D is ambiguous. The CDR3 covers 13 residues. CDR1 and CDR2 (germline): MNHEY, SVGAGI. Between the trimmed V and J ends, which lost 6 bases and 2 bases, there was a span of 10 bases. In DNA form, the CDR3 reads TGTGCCAGCAGGTACAGCGGGAACTATGGCTACACCTTC. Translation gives CASRYSGNYGYTF.

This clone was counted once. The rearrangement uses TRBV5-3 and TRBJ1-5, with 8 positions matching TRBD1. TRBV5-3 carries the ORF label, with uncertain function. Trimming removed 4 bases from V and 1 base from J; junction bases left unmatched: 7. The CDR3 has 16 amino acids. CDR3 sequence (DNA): TGTGCCAGAAGCCCGAGGACAGGGTCAAGCAATCAGCCCCAGCATTTT. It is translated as CARSPRTGSSNQPQHF.

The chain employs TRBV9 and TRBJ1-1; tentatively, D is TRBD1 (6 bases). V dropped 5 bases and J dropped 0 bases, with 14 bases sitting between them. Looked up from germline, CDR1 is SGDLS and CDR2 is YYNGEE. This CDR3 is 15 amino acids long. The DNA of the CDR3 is TGTGCCAGCAGACCAGAGACAGGAGTGAACACTGAAGCTTTCTTT. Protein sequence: CASRPETGVNTEAFF. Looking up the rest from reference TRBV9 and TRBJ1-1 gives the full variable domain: DSGVTQTPKHLITATGQRVTLRCSPRSGDLSVYWYQQSLDQGLQFLIQYYNGEERAKGNILERFSAQQFPDLHSELNLSSLELGDSALYFCASRPETGVNTEAFFGQGTRLTVV.

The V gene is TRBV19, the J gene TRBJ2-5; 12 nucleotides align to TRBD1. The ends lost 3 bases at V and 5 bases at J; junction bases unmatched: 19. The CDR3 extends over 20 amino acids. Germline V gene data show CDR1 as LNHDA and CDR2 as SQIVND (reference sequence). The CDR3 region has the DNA TGTGCCAGTAGTATCTCCGGGACAGGGGGCGTTTCGAACCTAGCGGAGACCCAGTACTTC. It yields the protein CASSISGTGGVSNLAETQYF.

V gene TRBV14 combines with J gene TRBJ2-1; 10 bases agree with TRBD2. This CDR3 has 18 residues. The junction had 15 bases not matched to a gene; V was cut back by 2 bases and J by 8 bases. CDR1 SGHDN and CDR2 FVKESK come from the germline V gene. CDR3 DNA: TGTGCCAGCAGCCAATTAGTGTCTAGCGGGAGTTATTTCTATGAGCAGTTCTTC. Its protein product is CASSQLVSSGSYFYEQFF.

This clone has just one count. CDR3 sequence (DNA): TGTGCCAGCAAGACAGGGGGGGATGGCTACACCTTC. Translation gives CASKTGGDGYTF. This chain connects TRBV19 to TRBJ1-2; TRBD1 matches at 9 bases. The CDR3 extends over 12 amino acids. The V segment lost 9 bases and the J segment 6 bases; nucleotides outside the gene matches: 5. CDR1 is LNHDA and CDR2 is SQIVND in the germline V gene (reference sequence).

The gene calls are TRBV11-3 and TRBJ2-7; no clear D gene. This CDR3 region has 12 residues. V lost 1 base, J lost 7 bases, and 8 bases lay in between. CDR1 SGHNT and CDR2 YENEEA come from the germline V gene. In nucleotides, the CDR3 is TGTGCCAGCAGCTTAGTTCTACGGGAGCAGTACTTC. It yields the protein CASSLVLREQYF.

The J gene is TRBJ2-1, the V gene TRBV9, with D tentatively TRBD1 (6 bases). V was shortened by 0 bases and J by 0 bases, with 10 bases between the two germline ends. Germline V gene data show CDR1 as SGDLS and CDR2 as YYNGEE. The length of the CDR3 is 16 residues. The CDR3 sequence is CASSVEGQTSYNEQFF. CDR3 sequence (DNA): TGTGCCAGCAGCGTAGAGGGACAAACCTCCTACAATGAGCAGTTCTTC.

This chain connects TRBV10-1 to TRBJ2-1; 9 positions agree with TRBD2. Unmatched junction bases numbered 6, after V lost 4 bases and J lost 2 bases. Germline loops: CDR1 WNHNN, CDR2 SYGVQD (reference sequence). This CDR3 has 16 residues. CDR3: CASSVGLALAYNEQFF. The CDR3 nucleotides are TGCGCCAGCAGTGTTGGACTAGCGCTAGCCTACAATGAGCAGTTCTTC.

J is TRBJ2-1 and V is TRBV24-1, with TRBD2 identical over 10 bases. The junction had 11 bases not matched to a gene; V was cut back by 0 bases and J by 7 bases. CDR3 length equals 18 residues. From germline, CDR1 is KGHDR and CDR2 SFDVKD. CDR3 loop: CATSDLKVAGGLMNEQFF. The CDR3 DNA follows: TGTGCCACCAGTGATTTGAAGGTAGCGGGAGGCTTGATGAATGAGCAGTTCTTC.